The 30 T cell receptor beta chains in this list originate from one sample, sequenced in a study of control samples from healthy donors and cancer patients. Assay: immunoSEQ multiplex PCR; the TCRdb copy retains only in-frame clones and omits some. The sample lists some 78,000 clones; approximately 88% were seen once. Sequencing was done on a sample of blood. The receptors derive from a woman aged 60-75 years in good health.

The chain couples TRBV5-6 to TRBJ2-1; no clear D gene. Trimming took 2 bases from V and 10 from J, leaving 13 bases between them. Per the germline V gene, CDR1 is SGHDT and CDR2 is YYEEEE. The CDR3 has 13 amino acids. Written as DNA, the CDR3 is TGTGCCAGCAGCTTTACCTCCTCCCGGGAGCAGTTCTTC. It yields the protein CASSFTSSREQFF.

This clone was counted a single time. The CDR3: CAWSVGTGGSGYTF. The CDR3 bases are TGTGCCTGGAGTGTGGGGACAGGGGGCTCTGGCTACACCTTC. The chain recombines TRBV30 with TRBJ1-2, with 12 bases fitting TRBD1. The length of the CDR3 is 14 residues. The germline V gene encodes CDR1 GTSNPN and CDR2 SVGIG (reference sequence). V was clipped by 0 bases and J by 7 bases; unmatched bases: 3.

To note about this clone: This same CDR3 is encoded by further DNA sequences in the sample. J is TRBJ1-4 and V is TRBV2; D is undetermined. V lost 6 bases, J lost 6 bases, and 17 bases lay in between. This CDR3 spans 15 amino acids. The germline gives CDR1 SNHLY, CDR2 FYNNEI. DNA for the CDR3: TGTGCCAGCAGGACGGGTCTGGGTCGTGATGAAAAACTGTTTTTT. This encodes CASRTGLGRDEKLFF.

The chain combines TRBV6-5 with TRBJ2-1; D may be TRBD2 (7 bases). Germline assignment: CDR1 MNHEY and CDR2 SVGAGI. CDR3 length: 14 residues. V lost 5 bases and J lost 8, with 16 bases in between. This chain's CDR3 is CASSRGEGVDEQFF. Here the CDR3 DNA reads TGTGCCAGCAGTAGGGGGGAGGGTGTGGATGAGCAGTTCTTC.

The chain combines TRBV15 with TRBJ1-5; possibly TRBD1 for D (5 bases). Trimming cost V 1 base and J 9 bases, with 16 bases left between them. Germline CDR1 and CDR2: LNHNV and YYDKDF (reference sequence). CDR3 length: 15 residues. CDR3: CATSRGGASFGPQHF. CDR3 in DNA: TGTGCCACCAGCAGAGGTGGGGCCTCGTTTGGGCCCCAGCATTTT.

V is TRBV19 and J is TRBJ1-2, with unresolved D. The CDR3 consists of 14 residues. Germline CDR1 reads LNHDA; CDR2 reads SQIVND (reference sequence). V shed 6 bases and J shed 1 base, with 12 bases lying between them. The chain's CDR3 is CASRSTPGNYGYTF. The CDR3 nucleotides read TGTGCCAGTAGATCGACCCCCGGTAACTATGGCTACACCTTC. The complete variable domain, with remaining parts taken from reference TRBV19 and TRBJ1-2, reads DGGITQSPKYLFRKEGQNVTLSCEQNLNHDAMYWYRQDPGQGLRLIYYSQIVNDFQKGDIAEGYSVSREKKESFPLTVTSAQKNPTAFYLCASRSTPGNYGYTFGSGTRLTVV.

The CDR3 sequence is CASSRTGTSNTGELFF. The CDR3 bases are TGTGCCAGCAGCCGGACAGGGACTTCGAACACCGGGGAGCTGTTTTTT. The gene calls are TRBV5-6 and TRBJ2-2; TRBD1 matches 8 bases. The ends lost 4 bases at V and 0 bases at J; junction bases unmatched: 5. CDR3 length: 16 amino acids. CDR1 and CDR2 from the germline V gene are SGHDT and YYEEEE.

V usage is TRBV28 and J usage is TRBJ1-1; D unresolved. Trimming cost V 6 bases and J 6 bases, with 20 bases left between them. The CDR3 extends over 15 amino acids. Germline CDR1 is MDHEN and CDR2 is SYDVKM. CDR3 DNA sequence: TGTGCCAGCAGCCTTGTCTCGGGTAGTCTCCCTGAAGCTTTCTTT. It yields the protein CASSLVSGSLPEAFF. Supplemented by reference TRBV28 and TRBJ1-1, the full variable domain reads DVKVTQSSRYLVKRTGEKVFLECVQDMDHENMFWYRQDPGLGLRLIYFSYDVKMKEKGDIPEGYSVSREKKERFSLILESASTNQTSMYLCASSLVSGSLPEAFFGQGTRLTVV.

Only one count was recorded for this clone. The CDR3 sequence: CASSRIQPTNEKLFF. The CDR3 bases are TGCGCCAGCAGCCGCATCCAGCCAACTAATGAAAAACTGTTTTTT. V gene TRBV5-1 combines with J gene TRBJ1-4; the D is unclear. The CDR3 sequence is 15 residues long. Germline values: CDR1 SGHRS, CDR2 YFSETQ. V shed 4 bases and J shed 0 bases, with 10 bases lying between them.

The V gene is TRBV16, the J gene TRBJ1-2; 9 bases are a match to TRBD1. The ends lost 4 bases at V and 8 bases at J; junction bases unmatched: 5. CDR3 length: 13 amino acids. Per the germline V gene, CDR1 is KGHSY and CDR2 is FQNENV. The CDR3 protein is CASSLQTGGGYTF. For the CDR3, the DNA is TGTGCCAGCAGCCTACAGACAGGGGGAGGCTACACCTTC.

V is TRBV23-1 and J is TRBJ2-7; D gene unclear. Being an ORF, TRBV23-1 has a function that is uncertain. V lost 0 bases, J lost 5 bases, and 8 bases lay in between. The CDR3 runs 13 residues. The CDR3 bases are TGCGCCAGCAGTCAATCGAATCGGGACGAGCAGTACTTC. This codes for CASSQSNRDEQYF.

V gene TRBV5-1 combines with J gene TRBJ2-3; 10 bases fit TRBD1. V lost 4 bases and J lost 7; bases outside the gene matches: 15. Germline CDR1 reads SGHRS; CDR2 reads YFSETQ. The CDR3 has 17 residues. The CDR3 protein is CASSLQPHGTGENTQYF. The CDR3 DNA reads TGCGCCAGCAGCCTACAACCGCACGGGACAGGGGAAAATACGCAGTATTTT. Filled out from reference TRBV5-1 and TRBJ2-3, the complete variable domain reads KAGVTQTPRYLIKTRGQQVTLSCSPISGHRSVSWYQQTPGQGLQFLFEYFSETQRNKGNFPGRFSGRQFSNSRSEMNVSTLELGDSALYLCASSLQPHGTGENTQYFGPGTRLTVL.

The genes are TRBV12-5 and TRBJ1-1; TRBD1 is a possible D gene (5 bases). The CDR3 totals 13 residues. Trimming cost V 6 bases and J 4 bases, with 12 bases left between them. From germline, CDR1 is LGHNT and CDR2 FRNRAP. CDR3 loop: CASGNGGITEAFF. The CDR3, as DNA: TGTGCTAGTGGAAATGGGGGGATCACTGAAGCTTTCTTT.

The gene calls are TRBV10-3 and TRBJ1-4, with D possibly being TRBD1 (6 bases). CDR1 and CDR2 (germline): ENHRY, SYGVKD. CDR3 length: 13 residues. Trimming shortened V by 10 bases and J by 4 bases, and 13 bases separated the two germline ends. The CDR3 coding sequence is TGTGCCACCACCCGGGACATTAATGAAAAACTGTTTTTT. Its protein is CATTRDINEKLFF.

The chain combines TRBV3-1 (or the pseudogene TRBV3-2) with TRBJ1-2; D remains ambiguous. Looked up from germline, CDR1 is LGHDT and CDR2 is YNNKEL (reference sequence). This CDR3 contains 14 residues. V was cut by 1 base and J by 4 bases, with 10 bases left in between. The CDR3 is CASSQGERSYGYTF. The DNA for the CDR3 is TGTGCCAGCAGCCAAGGGGAGCGGTCCTATGGCTACACCTTC.

The rearrangement joins TRBV4-1 to TRBJ1-1; 7 positions match TRBD1. This CDR3 region has 16 residues. The trim removed 4 bases at V and 3 bases at J, leaving 11 bases unmatched. Germline values: CDR1 MGHRA, CDR2 YSYEKL. The CDR3 coding sequence is TGCGCCAGCAGCCGACGGTCAAACAGGGGAGACACTGAAGCTTTCTTT. Protein sequence: CASSRRSNRGDTEAFF.

J is TRBJ1-5 and V is TRBV7-9; D remains ambiguous. This CDR3 region has 13 residues. Germline CDR1 and CDR2: SEHNR and FQNEAQ (reference sequence). Trimming shortened V by 3 bases and J by 1 base, and 4 bases separated the two germline ends. This chain's CDR3 is CASSFDSNQPQHF. The CDR3 nucleotides are TGTGCCAGCAGCTTTGACAGCAATCAGCCCCAGCATTTT.

The V call is TRBV28, the J call TRBJ1-5; D possibly corresponds to TRBD1 (5 bases). V dropped 6 bases and J dropped 2 bases, with 17 bases sitting between them. There are 16 residues in the CDR3. Germline V lookup: CDR1 MDHEN, CDR2 SYDVKM. CDR3 nucleotide sequence: TGTGCCAGCAGGCCTTCATGGAGGGGCCGCAATCAGCCCCAGCATTTT. Encoded protein: CASRPSWRGRNQPQHF.

The gene calls are TRBV28 and TRBJ1-5; D not certain. The V gene's germline CDR1 is MDHEN and CDR2 SYDVKM. The CDR3 is 15 residues long. Trimming left V 6 bases short and J 0 bases short, with 12 bases between. In DNA, the CDR3 is TGTGCCAGCAGCTCAGTGTCCTATAGCAATCAGCCCCAGCATTTT. Its translation: CASSSVSYSNQPQHF.

The rearrangement links TRBV4-2 to TRBJ2-1; possibly TRBD1 or TRBD2 for D (5 bases each). Germline V gives CDR1 LGHNA, CDR2 YNFKEQ. V shed 0 bases and J shed 1 base, with 13 bases lying between them. There are 17 residues in the CDR3. CDR3 amino acids: CASSQERGLGSYNEQFF. The DNA of the CDR3 is TGTGCCAGCAGCCAAGAGAGGGGTTTAGGTTCCTACAATGAGCAGTTCTTC.

The V and J genes are TRBV5-1 and TRBJ1-1; D might be TRBD1 (6 bases). V was pared by 0 bases and J by 5 bases, with 14 bases between. CDR1 is SGHRS, CDR2 YFSETQ, per germline. The CDR3 is made up of 15 amino acids. CDR3 coding DNA: TGCGCCAGCAGCTTGGCCGGGCAGGGGTATACTGAAGCTTTCTTT. Translating it yields CASSLAGQGYTEAFF.

The chain is built from TRBV10-2 and TRBJ2-1; 7 bases are shared with TRBD2. V lost 6 bases and J lost 0; bases outside the gene matches: 5. CDR3 length: 15 amino acids. CDR1 is WSHSY and CDR2 is SAAADI in the germline V gene. The DNA of the CDR3 is TGCGCCAGCAGCCCGCGGGAGTACTCCTACAATGAGCAGTTCTTC. Translated: CASSPREYSYNEQFF.

This clone is a singleton in its sample. The chain couples TRBV4-3 to TRBJ2-2, with unresolved D. Germline assignment: CDR1 LGHNA and CDR2 YSLEER. There are 14 residues in the CDR3. Trimming shortened V by 4 bases and J by 1 base, and 7 bases separated the two germline ends. This CDR3 is CASSLHRNTGELFF. CDR3 nucleotide sequence: TGCGCCAGCAGCCTCCACAGGAACACCGGGGAGCTGTTTTTT.

This sequence joins TRBV27 and TRBJ1-2; TRBD1 might be the D (6 bases). Trimming took off 7 bases at V and 4 bases at J, with 19 bases between the two ends. Germline values: CDR1 MNHEY, CDR2 SMNVEV (reference sequence). This CDR3 has 15 residues. The CDR3 is CASTSTQGPIYGYTF. The CDR3 nucleotides are TGTGCCAGCACATCCACCCAGGGGCCTATCTATGGCTACACCTTC.

This chain uses TRBV19 with TRBJ1-1; 7 nucleotides align to TRBD1. There are 15 residues in the CDR3. J lost 3 bases, V lost 4 bases, and 8 bases had no gene match. Germline lookup yields CDR1 LNHDA and CDR2 SQIVND (reference sequence). The CDR3 sequence is CASSTPTGIYTEAFF. The CDR3 DNA follows: TGTGCCAGTAGTACGCCGACAGGGATCTACACTGAAGCTTTCTTT. The full variable domain, its missing parts supplied by reference TRBV19 and TRBJ1-1, is DGGITQSPKYLFRKEGQNVTLSCEQNLNHDAMYWYRQDPGQGLRLIYYSQIVNDFQKGDIAEGYSVSREKKESFPLTVTSAQKNPTAFYLCASSTPTGIYTEAFFGQGTRLTVV.

The chain has TRBV19 and TRBJ2-5, with D perhaps being TRBD1 or TRBD2 (5 bases each). V gave up 2 bases and J gave up 2 bases, with 9 bases separating them. The V gene's germline CDR1 is LNHDA and CDR2 SQIVND (reference sequence). The length of the CDR3 is 14 residues. The CDR3 sequence: CASSISEGQETQYF. CDR3 coding DNA: TGTGCCAGTAGTATATCAGAGGGGCAAGAGACCCAGTACTTC.

This chain joins TRBV30 and TRBJ1-1, with D uncertain. The CDR3 contains 14 residues. Germline V lookup: CDR1 GTSNPN, CDR2 SVGIG (reference sequence). Trimming pared 5 bases from V and 5 bases from J, leaving 18 bases between. CDR3 amino acids: CAWRELGFQTEAFF. CDR3 bases: TGTGCCTGGCGAGAATTGGGGTTTCAGACTGAAGCTTTCTTT.

The chain uses TRBV6-6 and TRBJ1-5; D might be TRBD1 (6 bases). The CDR3 loop spans 16 amino acids. V lost 2 bases to trimming and J lost 3 bases, with 14 bases between them. Per the germline V gene, CDR1 is MNHNY and CDR2 is SVGAGI (reference sequence). The chain's CDR3 is CASSYGSRGTNQPQHF. CDR3 DNA sequence: TGTGCCAGCAGTTACGGTTCCAGGGGCACCAATCAGCCCCAGCATTTT.

The rearrangement uses TRBV6-6 and TRBJ1-5, with 9 bases lining up with TRBD1. The V segment lost 7 bases and the J segment 6 bases; nucleotides outside the gene matches: 10. This CDR3 comprises 15 residues. Germline assignment: CDR1 MNHNY and CDR2 SVGAGI (reference sequence). CDR3 nucleotide sequence: TGTGCCAGCATCCGAGCCACAGGGGGCGTTCAGCCCCAGCATTTT. Its translation: CASIRATGGVQPQHF.

The table lists this clone with many counts. The V call is TRBV7-9, the J call TRBJ1-1; D not certain. V dropped 3 bases and J dropped 3 bases, with 8 bases sitting between them. CDR1 and CDR2 (germline): SEHNR, FQNEAQ (reference sequence). The CDR3 consists of 13 residues. Here the CDR3 DNA reads TGTGCCAGCAGCTTCGCCGTGGACACTGAAGCTTTCTTT. This codes for CASSFAVDTEAFF.